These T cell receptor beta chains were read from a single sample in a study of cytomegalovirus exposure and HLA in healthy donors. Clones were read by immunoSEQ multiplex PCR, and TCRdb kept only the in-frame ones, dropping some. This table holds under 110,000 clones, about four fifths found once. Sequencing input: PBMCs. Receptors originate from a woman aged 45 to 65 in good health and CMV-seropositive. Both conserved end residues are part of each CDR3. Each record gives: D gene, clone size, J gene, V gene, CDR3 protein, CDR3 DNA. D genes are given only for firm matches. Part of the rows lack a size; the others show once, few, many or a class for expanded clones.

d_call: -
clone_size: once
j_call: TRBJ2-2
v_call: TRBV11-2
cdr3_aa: CASSKVPGGPNTGELFF
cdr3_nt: TGTGCCAGCAGCAAAGTTCCAGGGGGGCCGAACACCGGGGAGCTGTTTTTT

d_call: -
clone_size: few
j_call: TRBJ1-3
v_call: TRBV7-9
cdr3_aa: CASSPQGSERNTIYF
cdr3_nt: TGTGCCAGCAGCCCTCAGGGGTCCGAGAGAAACACCATATATTTT

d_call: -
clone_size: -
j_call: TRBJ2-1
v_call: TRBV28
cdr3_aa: CASSPLPQGAPDNEQFF
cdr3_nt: TGTGCCAGCAGCCCTCTCCCACAGGGTGCCCCCGACAATGAGCAGTTCTTC

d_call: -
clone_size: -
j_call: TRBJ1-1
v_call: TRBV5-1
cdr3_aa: CASSLAPQGTKTEAFF
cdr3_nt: TGCGCCAGCAGCTTGGCCCCCCAAGGGACTAAGACTGAAGCTTTCTTT

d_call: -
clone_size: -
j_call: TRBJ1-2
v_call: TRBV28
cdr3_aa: CASSFYRPSYGYTF
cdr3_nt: TGTGCCAGCAGTTTCTACAGGCCTAGCTATGGCTACACCTTC

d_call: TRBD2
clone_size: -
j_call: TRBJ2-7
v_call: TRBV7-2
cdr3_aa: CASSLNSGGAVRSEQYF
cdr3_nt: TGTGCCAGCAGCTTAAATAGCGGGGGGGCAGTCAGGAGCGAGCAGTACTTC

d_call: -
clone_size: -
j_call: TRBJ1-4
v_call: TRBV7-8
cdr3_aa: CASSFRSANEKLFF
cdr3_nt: TGTGCCAGCAGCTTCAGAAGTGCAAATGAAAAACTGTTTTTT

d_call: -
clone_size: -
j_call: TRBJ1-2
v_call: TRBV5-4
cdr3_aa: CASSLGGVIPNYGYTF
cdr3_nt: TGTGCCAGCAGCCTGGGTGGAGTAATTCCTAACTATGGCTACACCTTC

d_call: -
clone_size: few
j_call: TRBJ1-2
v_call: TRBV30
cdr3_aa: CAWSANRVGYTF
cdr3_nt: TGTGCCTGGAGTGCGAACAGGGTTGGCTACACCTTC

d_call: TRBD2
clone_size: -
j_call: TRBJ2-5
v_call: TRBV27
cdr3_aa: CASSLRRGGSQETQYF
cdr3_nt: TGTGCCAGCAGTTTAAGGCGGGGGGGCTCCCAAGAGACCCAGTACTTC

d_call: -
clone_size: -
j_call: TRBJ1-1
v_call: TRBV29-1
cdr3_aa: CSGSRADTEAFF
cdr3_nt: TGCAGCGGAAGCAGGGCGGACACTGAAGCCTTCTTT

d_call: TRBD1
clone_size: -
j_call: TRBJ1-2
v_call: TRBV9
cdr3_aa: CASSVMDRGLLDGYTF
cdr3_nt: TGTGCCAGCAGCGTTATGGACAGGGGATTGCTAGATGGCTACACCTTC

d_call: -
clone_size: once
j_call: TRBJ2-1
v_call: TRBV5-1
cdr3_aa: CASSLEAQNEQFF
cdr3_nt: TGCGCCAGCAGCTTGGAAGCGCAGAATGAGCAGTTCTTC

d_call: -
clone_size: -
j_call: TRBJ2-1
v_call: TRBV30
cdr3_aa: CAWSVAQGSYSYNEQFF
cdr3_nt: TGTGCCTGGAGTGTAGCCCAGGGCAGTTACTCCTACAATGAGCAGTTCTTC